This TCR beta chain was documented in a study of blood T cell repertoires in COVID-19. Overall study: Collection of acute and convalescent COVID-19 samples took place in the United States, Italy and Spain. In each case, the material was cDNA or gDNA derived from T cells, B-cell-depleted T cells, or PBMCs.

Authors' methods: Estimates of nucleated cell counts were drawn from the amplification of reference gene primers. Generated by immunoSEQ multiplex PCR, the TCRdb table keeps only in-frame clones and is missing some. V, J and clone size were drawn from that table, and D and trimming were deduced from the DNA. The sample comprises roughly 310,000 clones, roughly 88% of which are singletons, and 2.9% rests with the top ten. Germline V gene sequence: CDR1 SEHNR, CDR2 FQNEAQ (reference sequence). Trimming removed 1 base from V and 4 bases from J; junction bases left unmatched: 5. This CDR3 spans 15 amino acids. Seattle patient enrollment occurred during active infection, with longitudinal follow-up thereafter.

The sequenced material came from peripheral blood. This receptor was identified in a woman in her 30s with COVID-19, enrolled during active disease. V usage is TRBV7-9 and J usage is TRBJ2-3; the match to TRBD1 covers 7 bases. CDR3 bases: TGTGCCAGCAGCTTAGTGAAGGGGGCCCCAGATACGCAGTATTTT. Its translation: CASSLVKGAPDTQYF. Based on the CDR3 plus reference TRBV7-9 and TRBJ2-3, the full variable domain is DTGVSQNPRHKITKRGQNVTFRCDPISEHNRLYWYRQTLGQGPEFLTYFQNEAQLEKSRLLSDRFSAERPKGSFSTLEIQRTEQGDSAMYLCASSLVKGAPDTQYFGPGTRLTVL.